Included here is one T cell receptor beta chain sequence, with context. No antigen is known for it. TCRdb processed the RACE reads anew with MiXCR; each CDR3 protein has one entry. Among 100,000 or so distinct CDR3 sequences listed, about 10% were seen once. The data were obtained in a study of human T cells and chemical hapten exposure. Study conclusions and caveats: Clustering by CDR3 similarity yielded significantly more large clusters from expanded TCRs than controls.

The time point: patch test 1, 2 weeks after DPC sensitization. Treatment defined: therapeutic diphenylcyclopropenone sensitization with weekly scalp DPC. Trimming cost V 10 bases and J 2 bases, with 23 bases left between them. Germline V gene data show CDR1 as MNHEY and CDR2 as SVGAGI. The CDR3 consists of 17 residues. The V and J genes are TRBV6-5 and TRBJ2-2; possible D gene TRBD2, 6 bases. The TCR sequence derives from a woman in her thirties or forties with alopecia areata. Some clones in this sample may be carry-over from other donors' samples. The material sequenced was whole blood, taken in connection with sensitization to the hapten diphenylcyclopropenone (DPC). The CDR3 coding sequence is TGTGCCACCCTACACAGCGGGCGAAGGGCAAACACCGGGGAGCTGTTTTTT. Protein sequence: CATLHSGRRANTGELFF.